This TCR beta chain was recovered during a study of blood T cell repertoires in COVID-19. Overall study: Nucleic acid was either cDNA or gDNA, and it came from T cells, B-cell-depleted T cells, or PBMCs.

The repertoire was sequenced with immunoSEQ multiplex PCR; TCRdb's copy has only in-frame clones and lacks some. The repertoire holds some 180,000 clones, with over 70% as singletons. The CDR3 runs 16 residues. CDR1 MNHEY and CDR2 SMNVEV come from the germline V gene (reference sequence). Trimming stripped 4 bases from V and 4 bases from J, with 19 bases between. The sample consisted of peripheral blood. The J gene is TRBJ1-1, the V gene TRBV27, with a tentative D call TRBD1 (5 bases). The receptor was derived from an older woman who had recovered from COVID-19. The CDR3 region has the DNA TGTGCCAGCAGTTCTTCAATCGGGGGATGGGGCACTGAAGCTTTCTTT. It encodes CASSSSIGGWGTEAFF.